This T cell receptor (beta chain) was identified during a study of control samples from healthy donors and cancer patients. CDR3 length equals 10 residues. Trimming pared 10 bases from V and 5 bases from J, leaving 8 bases between. TCRdb keeps only in-frame clones here, not all; method: immunoSEQ multiplex PCR. Of approximately 170,000 clones in the sample, 90% to 95% were seen once. This chain uses TRBV12-3 or TRBV12-4 with TRBJ1-1; D ambiguous. Sample: blood. This receptor was obtained from a woman aged 25 to 45 in good health. In DNA form, the CDR3 reads TGTGCCACCAAGTTGACTGAAGCTTTCTTT. Encoded protein: CATKLTEAFF.